Presented here are 27 T cell receptor beta chains from one specimen sequenced in a study of cytomegalovirus exposure and HLA in healthy donors. The PCR made use of 60 Vbeta and 13 Jbeta primers. Assay: immunoSEQ multiplex PCR; the TCRdb copy retains only in-frame clones and omits some. This table lists 100,000 to 150,000 clones. Specimen: PBMCs. The receptors here all came from a middle-aged woman in good health and CMV-seronegative.

The rearrangement links TRBV11-2 to TRBJ1-1, with a possible D match to TRBD1 (5 bases). CDR3 length: 16 residues. Germline V gene sequence: CDR1 SGHAT, CDR2 FQNNGV. Trimming left V 0 bases short and J 3 bases short, with 14 bases between. CDR3 residues: CASSLDGRDSYTEAFF. Here the CDR3 DNA reads TGTGCCAGCAGCTTAGATGGGCGAGACAGCTACACTGAAGCTTTCTTT.

V gene TRBV7-2 combines with J gene TRBJ1-2; D ambiguous. V was cut by 5 bases and J by 1 base, with 11 bases left in between. In germline, CDR1 is SGHTA, CDR2 FQGNSA. The CDR3 sequence is 14 residues long. The CDR3 region has the DNA TGTGCCAGCAGCCCCCTCGGGGTTAACTATGGCTACACCTTC. Translating it yields CASSPLGVNYGYTF.

This chain links TRBV19 with TRBJ2-3; no reliable D call. With 2 bases removed from V and 2 bases from J, the gap between germline ends came to 17 bases. Germline lookup yields CDR1 LNHDA and CDR2 SQIVND (reference sequence). The CDR3 consists of 17 residues. CDR3 coding DNA: TGTGCCAGTAGTATACCCTCCCGACCCGGAGTCACAGATACGCAGTATTTT. The encoded protein is CASSIPSRPGVTDTQYF. The variable domain in full, completed from reference TRBV19 and TRBJ2-3, reads DGGITQSPKYLFRKEGQNVTLSCEQNLNHDAMYWYRQDPGQGLRLIYYSQIVNDFQKGDIAEGYSVSREKKESFPLTVTSAQKNPTAFYLCASSIPSRPGVTDTQYFGPGTRLTVL.

The chain uses TRBV5-1 and TRBJ2-2, with 9 bases lining up with TRBD1. V gave up 4 bases and J gave up 5 bases; unmatched junction bases: 6. The CDR3 consists of 15 residues. Looked up from germline, CDR1 is SGHRS and CDR2 is YFSETQ. CDR3 loop: CASSPRTGATGELFF. The CDR3 region has the DNA TGCGCCAGCAGCCCTCGGACAGGGGCGACCGGGGAGCTGTTTTTT.

The rearrangement uses TRBV9 and TRBJ1-2, with 7 bases fitting TRBD1. The V segment lost 3 bases and the J segment 3 bases; nucleotides outside the gene matches: 5. CDR3 length: 14 residues. CDR1 is SGDLS and CDR2 is YYNGEE in the germline V gene. The CDR3 spells CASSAGGGDYGYTF. In nucleotides, the CDR3 is TGTGCCAGCAGCGCCGGAGGGGGCGACTATGGCTACACCTTC.

V usage is TRBV6-5 and J usage is TRBJ2-1, with 9 bases lining up with TRBD2. The J segment lost 10 bases and the V segment lost 0 bases, leaving 7 bases of the junction unmatched. There are 15 residues in the CDR3. Germline CDR1 MNHEY, CDR2 SVGAGI. This CDR3 is CASSYSTAGGREQFF. The CDR3 DNA reads as TGTGCCAGCAGTTACTCGACAGCGGGGGGCCGCGAGCAGTTCTTC.

V gene TRBV5-1 combines with J gene TRBJ2-3; maybe TRBD2 (6 bases). The V gene lost 2 bases and the J gene lost 1 base, with 14 bases spanning the gap. Germline CDR1 reads SGHRS; CDR2 reads YFSETQ. The CDR3 has 16 residues. CDR3 DNA sequence: TGCGCCAGCAGCTTAGGAGGATGGGGGGGCACAGATACGCAGTATTTT. This encodes CASSLGGWGGTDTQYF.

V gene TRBV4-2 combines with J gene TRBJ1-5; weak D call: TRBD1 (5 bases). Trimming cost V 2 bases and J 3 bases, with 20 bases left between them. The CDR3 is 18 amino acids. Per the germline V gene, CDR1 is LGHNA and CDR2 is YNFKEQ. CDR3 nucleotides: TGTGCCAGCAGCCAATTTAGACCGGGTGCAGGGATCAATCAGCCCCAGCATTTT. Residues: CASSQFRPGAGINQPQHF.

This chain connects TRBV5-1 to TRBJ2-3, with 8 positions matching TRBD1. CDR3 length equals 15 residues. CDR1 and CDR2 from the germline V gene are SGHRS and YFSETQ. V lost 4 bases to trimming and J lost 3 bases; unmatched junction nucleotides: 7. The DNA of the CDR3 is TGCGCCAGCAGCCCTCCGGGACAGGCTACAGATACGCAGTATTTT. Protein: CASSPPGQATDTQYF.

The rearrangement joins TRBV28 to TRBJ2-5; 8 bases are shared with TRBD2. V lost 6 bases to trimming and J lost 5 bases; unmatched junction nucleotides: 14. Germline V gene lookup returns CDR1 MDHEN and CDR2 SYDVKM. This CDR3 region has 16 residues. The CDR3: CASRNAGLGPTETQYF. DNA for the CDR3: TGTGCCAGCAGAAACGCGGGACTAGGACCAACGGAGACCCAGTACTTC.

The rearrangement links TRBV28 to TRBJ2-7; possible D gene TRBD2, 6 bases. CDR3 length: 16 residues. Germline V gene lookup returns CDR1 MDHEN and CDR2 SYDVKM. The V and J ends lost 6 bases and 7 bases respectively, with 25 bases between them. The CDR3 DNA is TGTGCCAGCAGCCCGACCGGGACTCCAAACTCCGGGGAGCAGTACGTC. Its translation is CASSPTGTPNSGEQYV.

V and J are TRBV19 and TRBJ1-1; TRBD1 might be the D (6 bases). The CDR3 spans 15 residues. Germline assignment: CDR1 LNHDA and CDR2 SQIVND (reference sequence). Trimming cost V 5 bases and J 1 base, with 14 bases left between them. The chain's CDR3 is CASSPLDSQNTEAFF. CDR3 bases: TGTGCCAGTAGTCCATTGGACAGCCAGAACACTGAAGCTTTCTTT.

This chain links TRBV18 with TRBJ2-5, with no clear D. The CDR3 loop spans 14 amino acids. Germline V CDR1 and CDR2: KGHSH, LQKENI. Trimming cost V 2 bases and J 5 bases, with 12 bases left between them. Here the CDR3 DNA reads TGTGCCAGCTCACCAGTCCGGCTCGGGGAGACCCAGTACTTC. Its protein is CASSPVRLGETQYF.

The V gene is TRBV29-1, the J gene TRBJ2-3, with 7 nucleotides matching TRBD1. Germline V gene data show CDR1 as SQVTM and CDR2 as ANQGSEA. The V gene end was trimmed by 6 bases and the J gene end by 4 bases; junction bases not matched to a gene: 10. This CDR3 has 14 amino acids. The CDR3 nucleotides are TGCAGCGTAGCCGACAGGGCCGCGGCAGATACGCAGTATTTT. As protein: CSVADRAAADTQYF.

The rearrangement links TRBV5-1 to TRBJ2-3; 9 nucleotides match TRBD1. Losses at the gene ends were 5 bases for V and 5 bases for J; bases not matched to a gene: 0. This CDR3 comprises 12 residues. Per the germline V gene, CDR1 is SGHRS and CDR2 is YFSETQ. The CDR3 loop is CASRDRGDTQYF. In nucleotides, the CDR3 is TGCGCCAGCAGGGACAGGGGAGATACGCAGTATTTT. Using reference TRBV5-1 and TRBJ2-3 for the parts outside the CDR3, the full variable domain is KAGVTQTPRYLIKTRGQQVTLSCSPISGHRSVSWYQQTPGQGLQFLFEYFSETQRNKGNFPGRFSGRQFSNSRSEMNVSTLELGDSALYLCASRDRGDTQYFGPGTRLTVL.

The rearrangement uses TRBV9 and TRBJ1-1; D call uncertain. CDR1 is SGDLS and CDR2 is YYNGEE in the germline V gene. The CDR3 consists of 14 residues. Deletions cut 4 bases from V and 10 bases from J, with 20 bases between. CDR3 nucleotides: TGTGCCAGCAGCAAAGTAGGGAACGAGGGTCCAGCTTTCTTT. Translated: CASSKVGNEGPAFF.

The rearrangement joins TRBV7-8 to TRBJ1-3, with TRBD1 matching over 9 bases. V trimming: 4 bases; J trimming: 4 bases; junction bases outside the gene matches: 8. The length of the CDR3 is 16 residues. CDR1 and CDR2 from the germline V gene are SGHVS and FQNEAQ. CDR3 loop: CASSWGGTGLGNTIYF. DNA for the CDR3: TGTGCCAGCAGCTGGGGCGGGACAGGGCTCGGAAACACCATATATTTT.

The V gene is TRBV7-3, the J gene TRBJ2-5; TRBD2 matches 9 bases. V lost 5 bases to trimming and J lost 0 bases; unmatched junction nucleotides: 13. Germline CDR1 is SGHTA and CDR2 is FQGTGA. This CDR3 region has 18 residues. CDR3 loop: CASSTAGAAGGNQETQYF. The CDR3 DNA reads as TGTGCCAGCAGCACAGCAGGGGCGGCGGGGGGGAACCAAGAGACCCAGTACTTC.

The chain joins TRBV5-1 to TRBJ1-3; D is undetermined. CDR1 is SGHRS, CDR2 YFSETQ, per germline. The CDR3 contains 15 residues. V lost 4 bases to trimming and J lost 0 bases, with 11 bases between them. CDR3 DNA sequence: TGCGCCAGCAGCAAAGGGAGAAGCTCTGGAAACACCATATATTTT. This encodes CASSKGRSSGNTIYF.

The chain links TRBV5-4 to TRBJ2-7, with TRBD2 identical over 7 bases. Unmatched junction bases numbered 6, after V lost 6 bases and J lost 3 bases. This CDR3 contains 13 residues. Germline V lookup: CDR1 SGHNT, CDR2 YYREEE (reference sequence). The CDR3, as DNA: TGTGCCAGCACCATTGGGACTAACTACGAGCAGTACTTC. It yields the protein CASTIGTNYEQYF.

V gene TRBV6-5 combines with J gene TRBJ1-5, with a tentative D call TRBD1 (5 bases). Per germline, CDR1 MNHEY and CDR2 SVGAGI. Trimming left V 5 bases short and J 0 bases short, with 11 bases between. The CDR3 is 15 residues long. Here the CDR3 DNA reads TGTGCCAGCAGTAAAACGACAGTTAGCAATCAGCCCCAGCATTTT. It codes for CASSKTTVSNQPQHF.

The chain uses TRBV27 and TRBJ1-1, with TRBD1 identical over 8 bases. The CDR3 extends over 18 amino acids. Trimming took 3 bases from V and 1 from J; bases not matched to a gene: 13. Looked up from germline, CDR1 is MNHEY and CDR2 is SMNVEV (reference sequence). The CDR3 DNA is TGTGCCAGCAGTTTCTCGAGGGACAGGACCCCGAGGAACACTGAAGCTTTCTTT. Translated: CASSFSRDRTPRNTEAFF.

The rearrangement links TRBV11-3 to TRBJ2-1; maybe TRBD1 (5 bases). CDR3 length: 14 residues. Per germline, CDR1 SGHNT and CDR2 YENEEA. Trimming took off 4 bases at V and 1 base at J, with 8 bases between the two ends. The CDR3 reads CASSSAGSYNEQFF. CDR3 nucleotide sequence: TGTGCCAGCAGCTCCGCAGGGTCCTACAATGAGCAGTTCTTC.

V usage is TRBV6-6 and J usage is TRBJ1-1; tentatively, D is TRBD1 (5 bases). With 6 bases removed from V and 11 bases from J, the gap between germline ends came to 13 bases. The CDR3 extends over 11 amino acids. Per the germline V gene, CDR1 is MNHNY and CDR2 is SVGAGI (reference sequence). The CDR3 region has the DNA TGTGCCAGCAGACAGGAGTCAAGGGCTTTCTTT. This encodes CASRQESRAFF.

The chain is built from TRBV6-5 and TRBJ1-4; D not certain. V lost 4 bases and J 2 bases, leaving 11 bases between the germline ends. CDR3 length: 15 residues. The germline gives CDR1 MNHEY, CDR2 SVGAGI. This CDR3 is CASSSRTRTNEKLFF. The CDR3 DNA follows: TGTGCCAGCAGTTCCCGCACGCGGACTAATGAAAAACTGTTTTTT.

The DNA of the CDR3 is TGTGCCCTTCGGCCGGGGGATAACTATGGCTACACCTTC. This sequence encodes CALRPGDNYGYTF. The chain combines TRBV10-3 with TRBJ1-2, with D perhaps matching TRBD1 (5 bases). The V end lost 11 bases, the J end lost 1 base, and 14 bases lay between the germline ends. The germline CDR1 and CDR2 sequences are ENHRY and SYGVKD. The CDR3 has 13 amino acids.

The chain has TRBV30 and TRBJ1-1; possible D gene TRBD1, 6 bases. This CDR3 has 13 amino acids. Germline values: CDR1 GTSNPN, CDR2 SVGIG (reference sequence). V lost 6 bases and J 3 bases, leaving 14 bases between the germline ends. The CDR3 sequence: CACQQGLDTEAFF. The DNA for the CDR3 is TGTGCCTGCCAACAGGGTTTGGACACTGAAGCTTTCTTT.